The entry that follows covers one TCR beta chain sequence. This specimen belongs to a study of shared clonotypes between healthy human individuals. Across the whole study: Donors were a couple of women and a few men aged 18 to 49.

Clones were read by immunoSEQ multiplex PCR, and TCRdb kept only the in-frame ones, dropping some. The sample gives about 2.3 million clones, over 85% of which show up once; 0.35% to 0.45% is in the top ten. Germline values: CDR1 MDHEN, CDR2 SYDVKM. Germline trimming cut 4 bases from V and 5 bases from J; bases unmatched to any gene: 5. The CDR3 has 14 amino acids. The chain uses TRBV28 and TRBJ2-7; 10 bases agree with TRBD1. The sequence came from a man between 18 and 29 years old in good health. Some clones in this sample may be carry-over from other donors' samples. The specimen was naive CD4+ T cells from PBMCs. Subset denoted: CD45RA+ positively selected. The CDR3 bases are TGTGCCAGCAGTTCCGGGACAGGGGCTGACGAGCAGTACTTC. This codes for CASSSGTGADEQYF.